The rows below give T cell receptor beta chains drawn from one sample of a study of graft-versus-host responses after intestinal transplantation. TCRdb's copy holds only in-frame clones and misses some; the assay was immunoSEQ multiplex PCR. In the table there are about 120,000 clones, roughly nine tenths of which are singletons. These receptors' targets are unknown. The sequences come from unstimulated CD4+ T cells sorted from spleen or lymph node cells, collected before transplant. These receptors were taken from a human donor who was the organ donor for an intestinal transplant. The CDR3 runs from the conserved cysteine through the conserved F or W. A D gene is named only where the DNA matches it firmly. Some rows mark clone size as missing; the rest say once, few, many or name a class of expanded clone.

>TRBJ1-2|18|NA|NA|TRBV2
CASSRQRESGSSNYGYTF
TGTGCCAGCAGTAGGCAAAGGGAGAGTGGGTCCTCTAACTATGGCTACACCTTC
>TRBJ1-1|12|NA|NA|TRBV6-5
CASSYSNGRAFF
TGTGCCAGCAGTTACTCAAACGGGAGAGCTTTCTTT
>TRBJ2-3|15|NA|NA|TRBV7-6
CASSPWERRGDTQYF
TGTGCCAGCAGCCCATGGGAGCGGAGAGGAGATACGCAGTATTTT
>TRBJ2-1|16|NA|TRBD2|TRBV6-1
CASSGRAGLAFNEQFF
TGTGCCAGCAGTGGCCGAGCGGGACTAGCATTTAATGAGCAGTTCTTC
>TRBJ2-7|14|NA|TRBD2|TRBV6-1
CASRGGTSGYEQYF
TGTGCCAGCAGGGGCGGGACTAGCGGCTACGAGCAGTACTTC
>TRBJ1-4|17|NA|TRBD1|TRBV28
CASSDREGLKLNEKLFF
TGTGCCAGCAGTGACAGGGAAGGTTTGAAACTAAATGAAAAACTGTTTTTT
>TRBJ2-3|15|NA|NA|TRBV5-1
CASSQELRPPDTQYF
TGCGCCAGCAGTCAGGAGCTCCGACCCCCAGATACGCAGTATTTT
>TRBJ2-7|14|NA|TRBD2|TRBV10-2
CASSGTSGTIEQYF
TGCGCCAGCAGTGGGACTAGCGGGACCATCGAGCAGTACTTC
>TRBJ1-2|15|once|TRBD1|TRBV5-1
CASSLTGTGVYGYTF
TGCGCCAGCAGCCTCACCGGGACAGGGGTCTATGGCTACACCTTC
>TRBJ1-3|14|few|NA|TRBV6-6
CASKRSGEGNTIYF
TGTGCCAGCAAAAGGTCAGGGGAAGGAAACACCATATATTTT
>TRBJ1-2|13|NA|NA|TRBV30
CACGGYVSYGYTF
TGTGCCTGCGGGGGGTATGTTTCCTATGGCTACACCTTC
>TRBJ2-3|16|NA|NA|TRBV11-2
CASGPFLGSSTDTQYF
TGTGCCAGCGGCCCCTTCTTGGGCTCTAGCACAGATACGCAGTATTTT
>TRBJ2-1|15|once|NA|TRBV7-2
CASSSPGLPYNEQFF
TGTGCCAGCAGCTCCCCTGGTCTTCCCTACAATGAGCAGTTCTTC
>TRBJ2-7|13|NA|TRBD2|TRBV6-5
CASGLAPSYEQYF
TGTGCCAGCGGACTAGCGCCGTCCTACGAGCAGTACTTC
>TRBJ2-1|10|NA|NA|TRBV6-6
CASERNEQFF
TGTGCCAGCGAAAGGAATGAGCAGTTCTTC
>TRBJ2-3|13|NA|TRBD2|TRBV5-1
CASAGLAGDTQYF
TGCGCCAGCGCGGGACTAGCGGGAGATACGCAGTATTTT
>TRBJ1-5|14|NA|NA|TRBV5-5
CASDRGAGNQPQHF
TGTGCCAGCGACAGAGGGGCAGGGAATCAGCCCCAGCATTTT
>TRBJ1-2|13|NA|NA|TRBV5-1
CASSYSGDYGYTF
TGCGCCAGCAGCTACTCAGGAGACTATGGCTACACCTTC
>TRBJ2-3|15|once|NA|TRBV6-1
CASSPRGGGTDTQYF
TGTGCCAGCAGTCCTAGGGGAGGAGGCACAGATACGCAGTATTTT
>TRBJ2-1|15|NA|TRBD1|TRBV18
CASSPSGGLGNEQFF
TGTGCCAGCTCACCATCAGGGGGTTTGGGGAATGAGCAGTTCTTC
>TRBJ1-5|13|NA|TRBD1|TRBV7-3
CASSRDRGQPQHF
TGTGCCAGCAGCCGGGACAGGGGCCAGCCCCAGCATTTT
>TRBJ2-7|15|few|NA|TRBV2
CASSVKRAGGYEQYF
TGTGCCAGCAGTGTGAAAAGGGCCGGAGGCTACGAGCAGTACTTC
>TRBJ2-1|18|NA|TRBD2|TRBV19
CASSPGLASSGSYNEQFF
TGTGCCAGTAGCCCGGGACTAGCGAGTTCGGGCTCCTACAATGAGCAGTTCTTC
>TRBJ2-3|13|NA|NA|TRBV2
CASRPRSTDTQYF
TGTGCCAGCAGGCCCCGATCCACAGATACGCAGTATTTT
>TRBJ1-5|13|NA|NA|TRBV6-1
CASSLQDSRPQHF
TGTGCCAGCAGCCTCCAGGACTCGCGGCCCCAGCATTTT
>TRBJ1-1|13|few|NA|TRBV7-2
CASSLEGGTEAFF
TGTGCCAGCAGCTTAGAGGGGGGCACTGAAGCTTTCTTT
>TRBJ2-1|15|NA|TRBD2|TRBV6-1
CASSPGLAAYNEQFF
TGTGCCAGCAGCCCCGGACTAGCGGCCTACAATGAGCAGTTCTTC
>TRBJ2-1|15|NA|NA|TRBV27
CASSRIAVGINEQFF
TGTGCCAGTAGCCGCATAGCGGTAGGGATCAATGAGCAGTTCTTC
>TRBJ2-3|16|once|TRBD1|TRBV27
CASSSRGGQGRDTQYF
TGTGCCAGCAGTTCCCGTGGGGGACAGGGTAGGGATACGCAGTATTTT
>TRBJ1-2|12|NA|TRBD1|TRBV10-3
CAISGRQGECTF
TGTGCCATCAGTGGGAGACAGGGGGAGTGCACCTTC
>TRBJ2-1|14|NA|NA|TRBV7-9
CASSHPGAGSEQFF
TGTGCCAGCAGCCACCCGGGGGCGGGGAGTGAGCAGTTCTTC
>TRBJ2-6|15|NA|NA|TRBV4-2
CASGSPGAGANVLTF
TGTGCCAGCGGGTCCCCGGGTGCTGGGGCCAACGTCCTGACTTTC
>TRBJ2-7|12|NA|TRBD2|TRBV10-3
CATSGLTYEQYF
TGTGCCACGTCGGGACTAACCTACGAGCAGTACTTC
>TRBJ1-2|17|NA|TRBD1|TRBV27
CASSFTGTGPLGYGYTF
TGTGCCAGCAGTTTCACCGGGACAGGGCCGTTGGGCTATGGCTACACCTTC
>TRBJ2-1|14|NA|NA|TRBV6-1
CASSQQTGRGEQFF
TGTGCCAGCAGTCAACAGACGGGAAGGGGTGAGCAGTTCTTC
>TRBJ1-6|16|NA|NA|TRBV21-1
CASSRTESSYNSPLHF
TGTGCCAGCAGCAGAACGGAAAGCTCCTATAATTCACCCCTCCACTTT
>TRBJ1-5|14|NA|NA|TRBV19
CATSHGAVNQPQHF
TGTGCCACCTCACACGGGGCAGTGAATCAGCCCCAGCATTTT
>TRBJ1-2|14|NA|NA|TRBV29-1
CSVLGDDLNYGYTF
TGCAGCGTACTAGGGGACGATCTCAACTATGGCTACACCTTC
>TRBJ2-7|14|NA|TRBD2|TRBV7-9
CASSERESSYEQYF
TGTGCCAGCAGCGAGCGGGAGTCCTCCTACGAGCAGTACTTC
>TRBJ2-7|14|NA|NA|TRBV10-3
CAVGKTGWGGEQYF
TGTGCCGTAGGGAAAACAGGGTGGGGTGGTGAGCAGTACTTC
>TRBJ2-3|17|NA|NA|TRBV1
CTSSPTYGLAGIDTQYF
TGCACCAGCAGCCCAACTTATGGACTAGCGGGAATAGATACGCAGTATTTT
>TRBJ2-1|15|NA|NA|TRBV6-1
CASSGGRGSYNEQFF
TGTGCCAGCAGCGGCGGACGCGGCTCCTACAATGAGCAGTTCTTC
>TRBJ2-7|16|NA|NA|TRBV21-1
CASSKEWFGQSYEQYF
TGTGCCAGCAGCAAAGAATGGTTTGGACAAAGTTACGAGCAGTACTTC
>TRBJ2-7|15|NA|NA|TRBV6-1
CASSEAPSATYEQYF
TGTGCCAGCAGTGAAGCGCCTAGCGCAACCTACGAGCAGTACTTC
>TRBJ2-1|15|NA|TRBD2|TRBV7-2
CASSLAGTKYNEQFF
TGTGCCAGCAGCCTCGCCGGGACTAAATACAATGAGCAGTTCTTC
>TRBJ2-7|14|NA|NA|TRBV7-2
CASSLWTVPYEQYF
TGTGCCAGCAGCTTATGGACGGTACCCTACGAGCAGTACTTC
>TRBJ2-3|16|once|TRBD1|TRBV9
CASSSNGQGDVDTQYF
TGTGCCAGCAGCTCGAACGGACAGGGGGATGTAGATACGCAGTATTTT
>TRBJ2-1|11|NA|NA|TRBV11-2
CASSEYNEQFF
TGTGCCAGCAGCGAATACAATGAGCAGTTCTTC
>TRBJ2-2|16|NA|TRBD2|TRBV5-1
CASSFTSGGTKGELFF
TGCGCCAGCAGCTTTACCAGCGGGGGCACGAAAGGGGAGCTGTTTTTT
>TRBJ2-3|16|NA|TRBD2|TRBV10-3
CAISESGLAGGDTQYF
TGTGCCATCAGTGAGTCGGGGCTAGCGGGAGGAGATACGCAGTATTTT
>TRBJ2-4|15|once|NA|TRBV6-5
CASSRGTLAKNIQYF
TGTGCCAGCAGCCGCGGGACTTTAGCCAAAAACATTCAGTACTTC
>TRBJ1-4|14|NA|NA|TRBV6-5
CASIGGLFNEKLFF
TGTGCCAGCATCGGAGGCCTGTTTAATGAAAAACTGTTTTTT
>TRBJ2-1|14|NA|NA|TRBV7-9
CASSLSGPYNEQFF
TGTGCCAGCAGCTTATCAGGCCCATACAATGAGCAGTTCTTC
>TRBJ1-5|13|NA|TRBD1|TRBV27
CASSRDRGQPQHF
TGTGCCAGCAGCCGGGACAGGGGGCAGCCCCAGCATTTT